What follows are 18 T cell receptor beta chains derived from one specimen sequenced in a study of blood T cells in healthy people across ages. Through a sample-barcoded 5' primer and a J-beta primer mix, a second PCR was run for roughly 6 to 12 cycles. TCRdb re-called the 5' RACE reads with MiXCR, one entry per CDR3 protein. The sample comprises approximately 800,000 distinct CDR3 sequences, around 25% of which are singletons, and 3% to 4% rests with the top ten. The sample was also linked to a second study, of T cells of mothers and their children.

Sequencing was performed on blood. The receptors originated from a boy aged 5-17 years in good health.

This clonotype was observed a handful of times. The V call is TRBV29-1, the J call TRBJ2-3, with 9 bases fitting TRBD2. The germline V gene encodes CDR1 SQVTM and CDR2 ANQGSEA. The CDR3 runs to 13 residues. V lost 5 bases, J lost 2 bases, and 2 bases stayed unmatched. The CDR3 here is CSVLAGVTDTQYF. The CDR3 DNA sequence: TGCAGCGTTTTAGCGGGGGTCACAGATACGCAGTATTTT.

This clonotype was seen a handful of times. The chain is built from TRBV25-1 and TRBJ1-6; no clear D gene. Trimming cost V 6 bases and J 7 bases, with 10 bases left between them. CDR1 and CDR2 from the germline V gene are MGHDK and SYGVNS. The length of the CDR3 is 13 residues. This CDR3 reads CASSPGENSPLHF. CDR3 coding DNA: TGTGCCAGCAGCCCCGGGGAGAATTCACCCCTCCACTTT.

This clonotype was counted between two and nine times. V is TRBV5-1 and J is TRBJ2-5, with a weak D call TRBD2 (6 bases). The CDR3 covers 15 residues. The V gene's germline CDR1 is SGHRS and CDR2 YFSETQ. Trimming pared 4 bases from V and 5 bases from J, leaving 18 bases between. CDR3 DNA sequence: TGCGCCAGCAGCATAGGGAGGCGGTCCGGGGAGACCCAGTACTTC. Translated, it gives CASSIGRRSGETQYF.

The CDR3 DNA reads as TGTGCCAGCAGTACGCCGCACAGGGCAGTCTATGGCTACACCTTC. This codes for CASSTPHRAVYGYTF. This chain uses TRBV12-3 or TRBV12-4 with TRBJ1-2; a possible D gene is TRBD1 (6 bases). The CDR3 contains 15 residues. The V and J ends lost 5 bases and 4 bases respectively, with 17 bases between them.

There are many counts of this clonotype. The rearrangement joins TRBV6-2 or TRBV6-3 to TRBJ2-1, with unresolved D. The germline V gene encodes CDR1 MNHEY and CDR2 SVGEGT. The V gene lost 5 bases and the J gene lost 3 bases, with 5 bases spanning the gap. This CDR3 is built from 12 residues. The chain's CDR3 is CASSRSYNEQFF. The CDR3 DNA is TGTGCCAGCAGTCGCAGCTACAATGAGCAGTTCTTC.

The V and J genes are TRBV7-2 and TRBJ2-1; the match to TRBD1 covers 7 bases. Trimming took 3 bases from V and 12 from J; bases not matched to a gene: 5. Germline CDR1 is SGHTA and CDR2 is FQGNSA. The CDR3 sequence is 12 residues long. Here the CDR3 reads CASSLTGLGQFF. CDR3 nucleotides: TGTGCCAGCAGCTTGACAGGGTTGGGGCAGTTCTTC.

This clonotype was detected only a few times. The chain couples TRBV6-5 to TRBJ2-7, with D tentatively TRBD2 (5 bases). The CDR3 runs 13 residues. V lost 6 bases and J lost 7, with 16 bases in between. Germline V gene data show CDR1 as MNHEY and CDR2 as SVGAGI. The CDR3 bases are TGTGCCAGCAGCCCAGACTATTCCGGGGAGCAGTACTTC. Amino acid sequence: CASSPDYSGEQYF.

This clonotype was recorded a few times. The chain recombines TRBV10-3 with TRBJ2-7; 8 nucleotides line up with TRBD2. This CDR3 is built from 17 residues. The V gene end was trimmed by 3 bases and the J gene end by 6 bases; junction bases not matched to a gene: 16. Looked up from germline, CDR1 is ENHRY and CDR2 is SYGVKD. The CDR3 is CAISDLVSGSTVSEQYF. DNA of the CDR3: TGTGCCATCAGTGATCTAGTAAGCGGGAGTACGGTGAGCGAGCAGTACTTC.

V usage is TRBV25-1 and J usage is TRBJ2-7; 9 nucleotides align to TRBD1. The V segment lost 10 bases and the J segment 0 bases; nucleotides outside the gene matches: 4. Germline-derived CDR1 and CDR2 are MGHDK and SYGVNS. CDR3 length: 13 amino acids. The CDR3 DNA follows: TGTGCCACCGGACAGGGGAGCTCCTACGAGCAGTACTTC. Amino acid sequence: CATGQGSSYEQYF.

The chain employs TRBV7-9 and TRBJ1-4; D not certain. Germline assignment: CDR1 SEHNR and CDR2 FQNEAQ (reference sequence). The V gene lost 1 base and the J gene lost 0 bases, with 9 bases spanning the gap. The length of the CDR3 is 16 residues. CDR3 coding DNA: TGTGCCAGCAGCTTAGTTACAGTCCCAACTAATGAAAAACTGTTTTTT. This sequence encodes CASSLVTVPTNEKLFF.

V usage is TRBV6-5 and J usage is TRBJ2-3; D may correspond to TRBD1 or TRBD2 (6 bases each). V lost 5 bases, J lost 6 bases, and 15 bases lay in between. This CDR3 contains 14 residues. Germline lookup yields CDR1 MNHEY and CDR2 SVGAGI. The CDR3 DNA follows: TGTGCCAGCAGTCGTGGGGGGACACCGGATACGCAGTATTTT. Translated: CASSRGGTPDTQYF.

The chain combines TRBV12-3 or TRBV12-4 with TRBJ1-6, with no clear D. The CDR3 loop spans 12 amino acids. Trimming took 3 bases from V and 10 from J, leaving 7 bases between them. This CDR3 is CASSFGRSPLHF. The CDR3 DNA follows: TGTGCCAGCAGTTTTGGGCGCTCACCCCTCCACTTT.

This clonotype has a handful of counts. V gene TRBV20-1 combines with J gene TRBJ2-7; unclear D gene. The V gene lost 2 bases and the J gene lost 3 bases, with 17 bases spanning the gap. In germline, CDR1 is DFQATT, CDR2 SNEGSKA (reference sequence). The CDR3 totals 15 residues. CDR3 in DNA: TGCAGTGCTAGATTTATGCACCCAAGCTACTACGAGCAGTACTTC. Translating it yields CSARFMHPSYYEQYF.

Ten or more counts support this clonotype. J is TRBJ2-5 and V is TRBV24-1; a weak D match, TRBD1 (5 bases). The CDR3 length is 13 residues. Germline CDR1 reads KGHDR; CDR2 reads SFDVKD. The germline V and J ends were trimmed by 4 bases and 6 bases, with 11 bases remaining between them. CDR3: CATSESGIQTQYF. In DNA, the CDR3 is TGTGCCACCAGTGAGTCAGGGATTCAGACCCAGTACTTC.

In its sample, this clonotype was seen a few times. V and J are TRBV29-1 and TRBJ2-4, with a possible D match to TRBD2 (6 bases). CDR1 SQVTM and CDR2 ANQGSEA come from the germline V gene. The ends were cut back, 5 bases at V and 3 bases at J, with 14 bases in the middle. CDR3 length: 14 residues. The CDR3, as DNA: TGCAGCGTTCCTGGGGGGTCGGGCAAAAACATTCAGTACTTC. This codes for CSVPGGSGKNIQYF. The full variable domain, its missing parts supplied by reference TRBV29-1 and TRBJ2-4, is SAVISQKPSRDICQRGTSLTIQCQVDSQVTMMFWYRQQPGQSLTLIATANQGSEATYESGFVIDKFPISRPNLTFSTLTVSNMSPEDSSIYLCSVPGGSGKNIQYFGAGTRLSVL.

This clonotype was observed a handful of times. J is TRBJ2-1 and V is TRBV4-3; D is uncertain. V was trimmed by 1 base and J by 9 bases, leaving 4 bases between them. Germline V CDR1 and CDR2: LGHNA, YSLEER. The CDR3 consists of 11 residues. CDR3 residues: CASSQASEQFF. The CDR3 DNA follows: TGCGCCAGCAGCCAAGCGAGTGAGCAGTTCTTC.

This clonotype was counted only a few times. This chain joins TRBV9 and TRBJ1-5; TRBD1 matches at 11 bases. Germline-derived CDR1 and CDR2 are SGDLS and YYNGEE. The CDR3 is 16 amino acids. Losses at the gene ends were 0 bases for V and 9 bases for J; bases not matched to a gene: 8. The CDR3 DNA reads as TGTGCCAGCAGCGTAGGGGGGACAGGGGGAGGTCGGCCCCAGCATTTT. It is translated as CASSVGGTGGGRPQHF.

The chain is built from TRBV20-1 and TRBJ2-7; D is undetermined. Germline CDR1 and CDR2: DFQATT and SNEGSKA (reference sequence). The V gene lost 0 bases and the J gene lost 5 bases, with 8 bases spanning the gap. The CDR3 contains 12 residues. CDR3 nucleotide sequence: TGCAGTGCTAGAGATTCGGTGGACGAGCAGTACTTC. Translating it yields CSARDSVDEQYF.